This entry features one TCR beta chain sequence. These data come from a study of blood T cell repertoires in COVID-19. Study as a whole: Sites in the United States, Italy and Spain provided acute and convalescent COVID-19 samples. PBMCs, B-cell-depleted T cells, or T cells were the source of the cDNA or gDNA that made up the material.

In the source study's methods: Researchers report that nucleated cell counts were estimated from reference gene primer amplification. Produced via immunoSEQ multiplex PCR; TCRdb's table is partial and in-frame only. D and trimming were read from the DNA, whereas the V and J calls and clone size are those reported in that table. The data contain approximately 200,000 clones, under 85% of them singletons. The CDR3 has 13 residues. Germline CDR1 SGHTA, CDR2 FQGTGA. The V gene lost 5 bases and the J gene lost 5 bases, with 13 bases spanning the gap. This sequence joins TRBV7-3 and TRBJ2-7, with D perhaps matching TRBD1 (6 bases). The material sequenced was peripheral blood. This TCR derives from a man aged 60 to 69 with active or convalescent COVID-19. The CDR3 DNA is TGTGCCAGCAGCACAGGGCCGACGAACGAGCAGTACTTC. The encoded protein is CASSTGPTNEQYF. The entire variable domain, with the rest obtained from reference TRBV7-3 and TRBJ2-7, is as follows: GAGVSQTPSNKVTEKGKYVELRCDPISGHTALYWYRQSLGQGPEFLIYFQGTGAADDSGLPNDRFFAVRPEGSVSTLKIQRTERGDSAVYLCASSTGPTNEQYFGPGTRLTVT.